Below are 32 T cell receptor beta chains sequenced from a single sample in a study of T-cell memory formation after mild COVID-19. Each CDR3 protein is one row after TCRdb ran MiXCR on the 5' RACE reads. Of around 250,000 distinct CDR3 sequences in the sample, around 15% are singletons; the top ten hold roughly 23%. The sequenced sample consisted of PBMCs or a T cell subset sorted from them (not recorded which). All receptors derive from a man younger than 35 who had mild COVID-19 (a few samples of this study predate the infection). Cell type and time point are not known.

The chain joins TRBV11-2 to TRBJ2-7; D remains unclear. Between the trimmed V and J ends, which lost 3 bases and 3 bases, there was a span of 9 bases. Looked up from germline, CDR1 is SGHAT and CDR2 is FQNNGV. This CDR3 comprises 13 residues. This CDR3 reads CASSFSPNYEQYF. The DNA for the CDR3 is TGTGCCAGCAGCTTTTCCCCTAACTACGAGCAGTACTTC.

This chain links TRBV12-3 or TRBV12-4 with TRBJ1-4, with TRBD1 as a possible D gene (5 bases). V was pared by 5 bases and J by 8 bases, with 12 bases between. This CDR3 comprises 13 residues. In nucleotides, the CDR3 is TGTGCCAGCAGTGAGAACGGGGGAGAAAAACTGTTTTTT. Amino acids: CASSENGGEKLFF.

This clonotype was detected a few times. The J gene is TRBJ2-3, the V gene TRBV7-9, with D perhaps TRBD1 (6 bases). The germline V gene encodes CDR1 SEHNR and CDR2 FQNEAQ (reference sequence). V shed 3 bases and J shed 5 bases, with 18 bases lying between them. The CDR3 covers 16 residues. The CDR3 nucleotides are TGTGCCAGCAGCTTGGAAGACGTCAGGGGAGAAGATACGCAGTATTTT. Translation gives CASSLEDVRGEDTQYF.

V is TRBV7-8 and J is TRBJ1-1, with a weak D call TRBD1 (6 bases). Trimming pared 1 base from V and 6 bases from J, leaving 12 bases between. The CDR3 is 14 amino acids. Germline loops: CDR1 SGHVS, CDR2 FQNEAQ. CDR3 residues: CASSLGRRGPEAFF. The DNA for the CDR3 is TGTGCCAGCAGCTTAGGACGCCGGGGGCCTGAAGCTTTCTTT.

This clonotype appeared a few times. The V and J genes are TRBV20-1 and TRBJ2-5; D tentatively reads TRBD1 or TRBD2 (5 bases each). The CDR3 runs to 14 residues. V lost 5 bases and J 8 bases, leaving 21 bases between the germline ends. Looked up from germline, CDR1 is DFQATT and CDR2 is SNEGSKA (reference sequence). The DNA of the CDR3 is TGCAGTGCTTCCTCCGGGACCGGCTTCGGTACCCAGTACTTC. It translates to CSASSGTGFGTQYF.

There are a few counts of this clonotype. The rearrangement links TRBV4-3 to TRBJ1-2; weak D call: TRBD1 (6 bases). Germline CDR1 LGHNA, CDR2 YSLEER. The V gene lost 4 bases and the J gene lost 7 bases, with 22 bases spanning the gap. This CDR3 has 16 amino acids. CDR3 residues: CASSRTGFSGVGGYTF. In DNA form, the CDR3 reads TGCGCCAGCAGCCGCACAGGGTTTTCGGGTGTGGGTGGCTACACCTTC.

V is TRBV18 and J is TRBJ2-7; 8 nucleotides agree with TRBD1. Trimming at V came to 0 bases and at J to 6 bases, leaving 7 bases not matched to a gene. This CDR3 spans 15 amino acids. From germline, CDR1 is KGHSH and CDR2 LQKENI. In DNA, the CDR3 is TGTGCCAGCTCACCACCCGGGACAGGAAGGGGCGAGCAGTACTTC. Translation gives CASSPPGTGRGEQYF. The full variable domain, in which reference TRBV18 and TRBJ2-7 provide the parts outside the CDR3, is NAGVMQNPRHLVRRRGQEARLRCSPMKGHSHVYWYRQLPEEGLKFMVYLQKENIIDESGMPKERFSAEFPKEGPSILRIQQVVRGDSAAYFCASSPPGTGRGEQYFGPGTRLTVT.

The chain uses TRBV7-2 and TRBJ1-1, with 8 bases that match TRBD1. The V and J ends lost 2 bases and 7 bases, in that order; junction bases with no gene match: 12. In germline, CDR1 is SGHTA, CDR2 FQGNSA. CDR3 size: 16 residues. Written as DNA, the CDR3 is TGTGCCAGCAGCTTAATTGCAGGGGGCATAGGGAATGAAGCTTTCTTT. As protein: CASSLIAGGIGNEAFF.

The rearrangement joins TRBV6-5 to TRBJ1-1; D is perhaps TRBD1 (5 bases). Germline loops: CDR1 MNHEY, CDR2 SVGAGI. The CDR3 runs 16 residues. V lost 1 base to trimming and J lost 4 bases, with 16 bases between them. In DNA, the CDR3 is TGTGCCAGCAGTTACTGGTCCGGGGGAGGCCGCACTGAAGCTTTCTTT. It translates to CASSYWSGGGRTEAFF.

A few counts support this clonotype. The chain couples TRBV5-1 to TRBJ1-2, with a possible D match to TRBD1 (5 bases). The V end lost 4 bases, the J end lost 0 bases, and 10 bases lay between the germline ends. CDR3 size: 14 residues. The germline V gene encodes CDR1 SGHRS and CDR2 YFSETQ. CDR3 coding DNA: TGCGCCAGCAGCGGGGACGGTACTAACTATGGCTACACCTTC. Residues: CASSGDGTNYGYTF.

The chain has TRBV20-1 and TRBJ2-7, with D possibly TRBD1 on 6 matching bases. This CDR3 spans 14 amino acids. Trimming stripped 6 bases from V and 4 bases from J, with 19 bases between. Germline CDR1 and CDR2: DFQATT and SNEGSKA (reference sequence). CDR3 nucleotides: TGCAGTGCAGTTGCAGGGGATCAGCCGTACGAGCAGTACTTC. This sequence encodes CSAVAGDQPYEQYF.

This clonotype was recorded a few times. The CDR3 DNA is TGTGCCAGCAGCCGTCGGCTAGGCGGCGAGCAGTACGTC. Translating gives CASSRRLGGEQYV. This chain links TRBV3-1 with TRBJ2-7; the D is unclear. The CDR3 spans 13 residues. The germline V gene encodes CDR1 LGHDT and CDR2 YNNKEL (reference sequence). Trimming cost V 4 bases and J 6 bases, with 13 bases left between them.

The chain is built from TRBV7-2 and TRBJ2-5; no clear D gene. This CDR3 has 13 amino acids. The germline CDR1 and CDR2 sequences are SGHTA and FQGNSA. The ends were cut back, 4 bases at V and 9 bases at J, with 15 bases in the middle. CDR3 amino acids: CASSYSTSLAQYF. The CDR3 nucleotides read TGTGCCAGCAGCTACTCGACCAGTTTGGCCCAGTACTTC.

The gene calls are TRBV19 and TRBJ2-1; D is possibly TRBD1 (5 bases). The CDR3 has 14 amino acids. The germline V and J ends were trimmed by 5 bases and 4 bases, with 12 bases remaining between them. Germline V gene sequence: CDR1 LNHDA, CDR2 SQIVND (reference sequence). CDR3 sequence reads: CASSPGAVYNEQFF. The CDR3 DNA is TGTGCCAGTAGTCCTGGGGCAGTTTACAATGAGCAGTTCTTC.

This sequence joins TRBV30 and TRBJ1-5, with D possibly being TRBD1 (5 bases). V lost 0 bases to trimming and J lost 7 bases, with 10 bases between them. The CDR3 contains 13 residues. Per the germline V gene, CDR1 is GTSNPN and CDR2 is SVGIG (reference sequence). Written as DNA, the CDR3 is TGTGCCTGGAGTGTAGGGGATGGGCAGCCCCAGCATTTT. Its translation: CAWSVGDGQPQHF.

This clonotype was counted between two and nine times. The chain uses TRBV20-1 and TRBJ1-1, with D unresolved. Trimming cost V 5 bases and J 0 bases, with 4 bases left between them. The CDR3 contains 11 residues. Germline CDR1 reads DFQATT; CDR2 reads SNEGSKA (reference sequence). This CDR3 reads CSALVNTEAFF. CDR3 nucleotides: TGCAGTGCTCTGGTGAACACTGAAGCTTTCTTT.

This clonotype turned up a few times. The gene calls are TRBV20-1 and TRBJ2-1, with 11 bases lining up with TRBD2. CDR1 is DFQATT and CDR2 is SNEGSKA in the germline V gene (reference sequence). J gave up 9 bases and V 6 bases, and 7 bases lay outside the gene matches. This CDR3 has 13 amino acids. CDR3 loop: CSATGLAGSEQFF. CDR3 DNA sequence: TGCAGTGCCACAGGACTAGCGGGTAGTGAGCAGTTCTTC.

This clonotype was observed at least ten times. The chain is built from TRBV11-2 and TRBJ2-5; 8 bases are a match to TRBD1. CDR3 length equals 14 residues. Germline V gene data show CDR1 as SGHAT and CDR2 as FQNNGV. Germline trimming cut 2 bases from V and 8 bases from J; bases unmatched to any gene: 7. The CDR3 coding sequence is TGTGCCAGCAGCTTACCTACAGGGGGGAGAACCCAGTACTTC. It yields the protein CASSLPTGGRTQYF.

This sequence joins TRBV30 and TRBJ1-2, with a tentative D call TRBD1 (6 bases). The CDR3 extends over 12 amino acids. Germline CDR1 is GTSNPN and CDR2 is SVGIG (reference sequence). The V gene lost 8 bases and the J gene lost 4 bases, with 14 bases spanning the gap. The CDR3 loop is CALGGRPYGYTF. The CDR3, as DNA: TGTGCCCTTGGGGGGCGTCCCTATGGCTACACCTTC.

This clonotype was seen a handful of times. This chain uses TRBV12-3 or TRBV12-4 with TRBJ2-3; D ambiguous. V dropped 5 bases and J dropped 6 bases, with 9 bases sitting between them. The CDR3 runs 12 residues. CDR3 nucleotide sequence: TGTGCCAGCAGTATCCTGGCGGATACGCAGTATTTT. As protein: CASSILADTQYF.

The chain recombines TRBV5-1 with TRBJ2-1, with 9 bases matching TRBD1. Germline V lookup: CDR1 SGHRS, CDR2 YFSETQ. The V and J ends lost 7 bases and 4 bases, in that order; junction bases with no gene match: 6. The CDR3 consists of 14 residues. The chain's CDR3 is CASGQGTVYNEQFF. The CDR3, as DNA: TGCGCCAGCGGACAGGGGACGGTGTACAATGAGCAGTTCTTC.

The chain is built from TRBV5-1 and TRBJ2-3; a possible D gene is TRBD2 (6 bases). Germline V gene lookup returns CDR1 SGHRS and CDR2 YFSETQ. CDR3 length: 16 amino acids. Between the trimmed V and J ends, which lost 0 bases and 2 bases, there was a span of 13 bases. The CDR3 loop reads CASSLALGGYTDTQYF. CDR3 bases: TGCGCCAGCAGCTTGGCCCTCGGAGGGTACACAGATACGCAGTATTTT. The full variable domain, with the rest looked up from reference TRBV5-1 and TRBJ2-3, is KAGVTQTPRYLIKTRGQQVTLSCSPISGHRSVSWYQQTPGQGLQFLFEYFSETQRNKGNFPGRFSGRQFSNSRSEMNVSTLELGDSALYLCASSLALGGYTDTQYFGPGTRLTVL.

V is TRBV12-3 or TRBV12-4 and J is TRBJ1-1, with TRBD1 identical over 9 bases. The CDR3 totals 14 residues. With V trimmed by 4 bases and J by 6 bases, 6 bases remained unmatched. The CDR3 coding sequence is TGTGCCAGCAGTTGGGGACAGGGTAAGGCTGAAGCTTTCTTT. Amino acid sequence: CASSWGQGKAEAFF.

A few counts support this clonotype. DNA for the CDR3: TGTGCCAGCAGACTAAACAGGCCAGAGGGAACCGGGGAGCTGTTTTTT. Translated, it gives CASRLNRPEGTGELFF. J is TRBJ2-2 and V is TRBV12-3 or TRBV12-4; the D call may be TRBD1 or TRBD2 (5 bases each). The CDR3 is made up of 16 amino acids. V lost 6 bases to trimming and J lost 5 bases, with 19 bases between them.

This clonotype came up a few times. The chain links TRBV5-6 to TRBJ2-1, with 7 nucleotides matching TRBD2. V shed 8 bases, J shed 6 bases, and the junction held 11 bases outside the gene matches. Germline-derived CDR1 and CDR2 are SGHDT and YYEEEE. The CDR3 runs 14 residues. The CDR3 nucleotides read TGTGCCAGTACGACGGCGGGGGTTCCCAATGAGCAGTTCTTC. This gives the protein CASTTAGVPNEQFF. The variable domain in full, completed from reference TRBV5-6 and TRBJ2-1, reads DAGVTQSPTHLIKTRGQQVTLRCSPKSGHDTVSWYQQALGQGPQFIFQYYEEEERQRGNFPDRFSGHQFPNYSSELNVNALLLGDSALYLCASTTAGVPNEQFFGPGTRLTVL.

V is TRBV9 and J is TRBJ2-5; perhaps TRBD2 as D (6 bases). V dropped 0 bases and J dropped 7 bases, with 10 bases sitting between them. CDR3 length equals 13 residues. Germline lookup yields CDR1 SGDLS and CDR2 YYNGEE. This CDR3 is CASSVAGGATQYF. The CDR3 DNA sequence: TGTGCCAGCAGCGTAGCCGGGGGAGCGACCCAGTACTTC. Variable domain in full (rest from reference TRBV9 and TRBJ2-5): DSGVTQTPKHLITATGQRVTLRCSPRSGDLSVYWYQQSLDQGLQFLIQYYNGEERAKGNILERFSAQQFPDLHSELNLSSLELGDSALYFCASSVAGGATQYFGPGTRLLVL.

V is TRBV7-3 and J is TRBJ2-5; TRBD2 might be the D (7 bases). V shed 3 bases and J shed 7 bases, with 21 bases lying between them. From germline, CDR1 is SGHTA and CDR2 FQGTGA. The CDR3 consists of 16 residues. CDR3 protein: CASSFLPRGATATQYF. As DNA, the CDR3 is TGTGCCAGCAGCTTTTTACCCCGGGGGGCCACCGCGACCCAGTACTTC.

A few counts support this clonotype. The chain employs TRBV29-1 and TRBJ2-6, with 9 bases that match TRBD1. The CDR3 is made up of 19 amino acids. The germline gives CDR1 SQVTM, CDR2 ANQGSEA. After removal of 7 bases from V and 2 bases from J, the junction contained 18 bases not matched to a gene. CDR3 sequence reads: CSAVAGGGQGKTGANVLTF. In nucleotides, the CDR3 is TGCAGCGCTGTAGCCGGAGGGGGACAGGGCAAAACTGGGGCCAACGTCCTGACTTTC.

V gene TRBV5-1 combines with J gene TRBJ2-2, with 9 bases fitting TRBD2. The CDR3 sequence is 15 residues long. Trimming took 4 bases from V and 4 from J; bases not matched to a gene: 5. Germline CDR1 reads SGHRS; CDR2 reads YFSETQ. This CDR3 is CASSKTSGPTGELFF. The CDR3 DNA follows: TGCGCCAGCAGCAAAACTAGCGGGCCCACCGGGGAGCTGTTTTTT.

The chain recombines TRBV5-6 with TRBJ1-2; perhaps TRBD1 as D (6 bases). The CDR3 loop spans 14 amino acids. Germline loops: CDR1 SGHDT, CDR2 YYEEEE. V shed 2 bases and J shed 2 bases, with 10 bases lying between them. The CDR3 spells CASSFQGRNYGYTF. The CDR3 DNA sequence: TGTGCCAGCAGCTTCCAGGGGCGGAACTATGGCTACACCTTC.

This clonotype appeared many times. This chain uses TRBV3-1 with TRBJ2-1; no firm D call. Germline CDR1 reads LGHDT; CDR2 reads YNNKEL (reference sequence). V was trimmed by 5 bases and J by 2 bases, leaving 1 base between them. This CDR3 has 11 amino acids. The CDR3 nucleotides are TGTGCCAGCAGCACCTACAATGAGCAGTTCTTC. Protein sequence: CASSTYNEQFF.

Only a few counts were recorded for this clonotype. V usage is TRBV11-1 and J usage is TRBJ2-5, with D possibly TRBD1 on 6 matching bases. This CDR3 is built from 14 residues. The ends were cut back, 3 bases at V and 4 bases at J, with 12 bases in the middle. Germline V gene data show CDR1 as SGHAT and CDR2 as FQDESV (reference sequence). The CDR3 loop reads CASSFRQAGETQYF. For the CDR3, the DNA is TGTGCCAGCAGCTTTAGACAGGCGGGAGAGACCCAGTACTTC. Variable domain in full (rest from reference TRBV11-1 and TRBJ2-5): EAEVAQSPRYKITEKSQAVAFWCDPISGHATLYWYRQILGQGPELLVQFQDESVVDDSQLPKDRFSAERLKGVDSTLKIQPAELGDSAMYLCASSFRQAGETQYFGPGTRLLVL.